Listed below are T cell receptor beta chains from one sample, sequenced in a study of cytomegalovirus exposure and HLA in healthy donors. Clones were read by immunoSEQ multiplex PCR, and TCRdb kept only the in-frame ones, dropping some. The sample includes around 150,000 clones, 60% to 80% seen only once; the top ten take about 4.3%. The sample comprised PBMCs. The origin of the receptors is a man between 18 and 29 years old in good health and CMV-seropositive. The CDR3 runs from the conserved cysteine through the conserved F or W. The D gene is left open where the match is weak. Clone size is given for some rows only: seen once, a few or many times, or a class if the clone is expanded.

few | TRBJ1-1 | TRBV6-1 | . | CASSARDNTEAFF | TGTGCCAGCAGTGCCAGGGATAACACTGAAGCTTTCTTT
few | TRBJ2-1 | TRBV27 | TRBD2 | CASSLGGLAGGPEYNEQFF | TGTGCCAGCAGTTTAGGGGGACTAGCGGGAGGGCCGGAATACAATGAGCAGTTCTTC
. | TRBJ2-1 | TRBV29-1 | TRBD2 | CSVDPPAGGDNEQFF | TGCAGCGTTGACCCCCCAGCGGGGGGGGACAATGAGCAGTTCTTC
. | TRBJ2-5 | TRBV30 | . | CAWALHSTGRETQYF | TGTGCCTGGGCTCTACATTCGACAGGACGAGAGACCCAGTACTTC
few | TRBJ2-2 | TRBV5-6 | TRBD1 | CASSGGQGGDTGELFF | TGTGCCAGCAGCGGGGGACAGGGAGGTGACACCGGGGAGCTGTTTTTT
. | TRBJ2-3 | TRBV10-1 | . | CASREGLADTQYF | TGCGCCAGCAGAGAGGGCCTCGCAGATACGCAGTATTTT
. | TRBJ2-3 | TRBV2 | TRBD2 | CASKRGPPDTQYF | TGTGCCAGCAAGCGGGGGCCCCCAGATACGCAGTATTTT
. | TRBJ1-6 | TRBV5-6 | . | CASQRQSGSPLHF | TGTGCCAGCCAGCGGCAGTCGGGTTCACCCCTCCACTTT
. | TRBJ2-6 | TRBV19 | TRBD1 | CASSYRQGDSSGANVLTF | TGTGCCAGTAGTTACCGACAGGGAGATAGCTCTGGGGCCAACGTCCTGACTTTC
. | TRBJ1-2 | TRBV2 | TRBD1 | CASVYRGLNGYTF | TGTGCCAGCGTATACAGGGGGCTGAATGGCTACACCTTC
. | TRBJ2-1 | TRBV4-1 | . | CASSQDLGLDSYNEQFF | TGCGCCAGCAGCCAAGATCTAGGACTCGACTCCTACAATGAGCAGTTCTTC
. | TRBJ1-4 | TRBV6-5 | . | CASRLLTGYNEKLFF | TGTGCCAGCAGACTCCTCACAGGCTATAATGAAAAACTGTTTTTT
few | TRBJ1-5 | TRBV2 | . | CASSELGARRNQPQHF | TGTGCCAGCAGTGAATTGGGGGCTCGTAGGAATCAGCCCCAGCATTTT
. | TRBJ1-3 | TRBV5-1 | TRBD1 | CASSLERLGQGADTIYF | TGCGCCAGCAGCTTGGAAAGACTGGGACAGGGGGCGGACACCATATATTTT
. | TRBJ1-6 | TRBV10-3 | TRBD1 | CAATGGNNSPLHF | TGTGCCGCGACAGGGGGAAACAATTCACCCCTCCACTTT
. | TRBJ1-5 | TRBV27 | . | CASSSEGGLPQHF | TGTGCCAGCAGTAGTGAAGGGGGTCTACCCCAGCATTTT
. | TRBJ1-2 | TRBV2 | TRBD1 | CASSWRGQGAGGYTF | TGTGCCAGCTCCTGGAGGGGACAGGGGGCCGGTGGCTACACCTTC
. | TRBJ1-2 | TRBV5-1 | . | CASSLGGATSYTF | TGCGCCAGCAGTCTAGGGGGTGCTACGAGCTACACCTTC
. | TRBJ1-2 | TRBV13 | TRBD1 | CASSSGQAHGYTF | TGTGCCAGCAGCAGTGGACAGGCACATGGCTACACCTTC
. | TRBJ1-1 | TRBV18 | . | CASLISGLAYTEAFF | TGTGCCAGCTTAATTTCGGGACTAGCTTACACTGAAGCTTTCTTT
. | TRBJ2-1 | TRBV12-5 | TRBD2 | CASGSTSGRAFYEQFF | TGTGCTAGTGGCTCAACTAGCGGGAGGGCCTTTTATGAGCAGTTCTTC
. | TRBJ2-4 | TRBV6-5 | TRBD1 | CASRAHRGDKNIQYF | TGTGCCAGCCGCGCACACAGGGGTGACAAAAACATTCAGTACTTC
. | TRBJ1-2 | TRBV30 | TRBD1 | CALQGGDGYTF | TGTGCCCTCCAGGGGGGAGATGGCTACACCTTC
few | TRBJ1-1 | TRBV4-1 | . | CASSQEWGEDTEAFF | TGCGCCAGCAGCCAAGAATGGGGAGAGGACACTGAAGCTTTCTTT
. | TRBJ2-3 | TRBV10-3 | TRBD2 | CAISELSGRKGTDTQYF | TGTGCCATCAGTGAGTTGAGCGGGAGGAAGGGCACAGATACGCAGTATTTT
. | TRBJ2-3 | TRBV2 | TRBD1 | CATHRDRGTDTQYF | TGTGCCACTCACCGGGACAGGGGCACAGATACGCAGTATTTT
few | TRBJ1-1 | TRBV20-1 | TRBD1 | CSAREGAGAFF | TGCAGTGCTAGGGAGGGGGCAGGAGCTTTCTTT
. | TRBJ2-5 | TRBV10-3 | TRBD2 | CAIKPGGEETQYF | TGTGCCATCAAACCGGGAGGGGAAGAGACCCAGTACTTC
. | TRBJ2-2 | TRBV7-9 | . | CASSLAGSAGELFF | TGTGCCAGCAGCTTAGCAGGGAGCGCCGGGGAGCTGTTTTTT
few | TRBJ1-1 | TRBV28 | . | CASSFPGAGYTEAFF | TGTGCCAGCAGTTTCCCGGGAGCGGGATACACTGAAGCTTTCTTT
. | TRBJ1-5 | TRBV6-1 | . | CAGGGLYSNQPQHF | TGTGCCGGGGGGGGGCTTTATAGCAATCAGCCCCAGCATTTT
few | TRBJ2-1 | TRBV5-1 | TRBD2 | CASSATSASYNEQFF | TGCGCCAGCAGCGCTACTAGCGCCTCCTACAATGAGCAGTTCTTC
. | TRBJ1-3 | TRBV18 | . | CASSASRGGNTIYF | TGTGCCAGCTCAGCTAGCCGGGGTGGAAACACCATATATTTT
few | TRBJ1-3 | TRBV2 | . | CASSGGVSGSTIYF | TGTGCCAGCAGTGGGGGGGTGTCTGGAAGCACCATATATTTT
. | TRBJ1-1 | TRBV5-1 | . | CASSLIGDTEAFF | TGCGCCAGCAGCTTGATCGGGGACACTGAAGCTTTCTTT
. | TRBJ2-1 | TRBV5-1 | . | CASFRRGATYNEQFF | TGCGCCAGCTTCCGACGCGGGGCTACCTACAATGAGCAGTTCTTC
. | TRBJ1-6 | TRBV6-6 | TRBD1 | CASRDRVLGSPLHF | TGTGCCAGCAGGGACAGGGTTTTAGGATCACCCCTCCACTTT
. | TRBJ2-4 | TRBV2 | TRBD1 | CASKGGSSLAKNIQYF | TGTGCCAGCAAAGGGGGCAGCTCTCTAGCCAAAAACATTCAGTACTTC
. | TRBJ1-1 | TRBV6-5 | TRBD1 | CASSYAGTGSNTEAFF | TGTGCCAGCAGTTACGCCGGGACAGGGTCGAACACTGAAGCTTTCTTT
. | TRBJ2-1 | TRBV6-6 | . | CASSYQSYNEQFF | TGTGCCAGCAGTTATCAGTCCTACAATGAGCAGTTCTTC
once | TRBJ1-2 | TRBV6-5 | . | CASSLQRNYGYTF | TGTGCCAGCAGTTTACAGAGAAACTATGGCTACACCTTC
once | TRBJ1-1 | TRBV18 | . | CASSRELQGMNTEAFF | TGTGCCAGCTCACGAGAGCTACAGGGCATGAACACTGAAGCTTTCTTT
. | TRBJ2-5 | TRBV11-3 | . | CASSLHGAGEGETQYF | TGTGCCAGCAGCTTACACGGAGCAGGGGAAGGGGAGACCCAGTACTTC
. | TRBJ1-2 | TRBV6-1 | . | CASSESNREGGYTF | TGTGCCAGCAGTGAAAGTAACAGGGAGGGTGGCTACACCTTC
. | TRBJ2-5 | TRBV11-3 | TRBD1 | CASSFRTGEQETQYF | TGTGCCAGCAGCTTCCGGACAGGGGAACAAGAGACCCAGTACTTC
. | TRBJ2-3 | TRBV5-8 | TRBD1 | CASSQRQGATDTQYF | TGTGCCAGCAGCCAAAGACAGGGGGCGACAGATACGCAGTATTTT
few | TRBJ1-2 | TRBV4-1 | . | CASSQDLALNYGYTF | TGCGCCAGCAGCCAAGATTTGGCTTTGAACTATGGCTACACCTTC
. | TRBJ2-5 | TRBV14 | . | CASSQWEEETQYF | TGTGCCAGCAGCCAATGGGAGGAGGAGACCCAGTACTTC
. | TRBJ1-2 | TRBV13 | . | CASSLGAGHGYTF | TGTGCCAGCAGCTTAGGGGCTGGGCATGGCTACACCTTC
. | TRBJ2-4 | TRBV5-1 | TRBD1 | CASSFNPSTGAGNIQYF | TGCGCCAGCAGCTTCAACCCCTCGACAGGGGCTGGAAACATTCAGTACTTC